This TCR beta chain stems from a study of blood T cell repertoires in COVID-19. Whole-study context: There were acute and convalescent COVID-19 samples, and they came from the United States, Italy and Spain.

In its sample, this clone was seen once. Using immunoSEQ multiplex PCR, the repertoire was profiled, and TCRdb retains in-frame clones only, with some absent. The data contain about 230,000 clones, 65% to 85% of them singletons. Germline lookup yields CDR1 MNHNS and CDR2 SASEGT. J lost 7 bases, V lost 2 bases, and 3 bases had no gene match. CDR3 length equals 13 residues. The material sequenced was peripheral blood. V is TRBV6-1 and J is TRBJ1-2, with 8 bases identical to TRBD1. The receptor's source is a man aged 40-49 years with acute or convalescent COVID-19. CDR3 in amino acids: CASSESQGVGYTF. DNA of the CDR3: TGTGCCAGCAGTGAATCACAGGGGGTTGGCTACACCTTC.